This TCR beta chain derives from a study of cytomegalovirus exposure and HLA in healthy donors. Across the study: Unique TCRs numbering around 85 million, obtained from HLA-typed donors, made up an early data release. General study points: A further, later analysis showed that HLA-associated TCR beta chains (compared with equally common others) were more clonally expanded.

As regards this clone: The antigen is unknown.

Use of 60 Vbeta and 13 Jbeta primers characterized the PCR. Only in-frame clones appear in the TCRdb table, and some are missing; sequencing was by immunoSEQ multiplex PCR. The table has approximately 140,000 clones, 70% to 85% seen once. Germline lookup yields CDR1 LGHNA and CDR2 YSLEER. This CDR3 contains 16 residues. J gave up 6 bases and V 4 bases, and 12 bases lay outside the gene matches. Each donor was healthy, and each was a bone marrow donor. Despite likely unrecorded immune exposures, the donors were nominally healthy at the time of sampling. The genes are TRBV4-3 and TRBJ2-3, with 8 bases lining up with TRBD2. The clonotype was recovered from a boy between 10 and 17 years old in good health and CMV-seronegative. Sequencing used PBMCs. CDR3: CASSRLGAGETDTQYF. As DNA, the CDR3 is TGCGCCAGCAGCCGTCTAGGAGCGGGAGAAACGGATACGCAGTATTTT.